A selection of T cell receptor beta chains follows, all from one sample in a study of identical twins. MiXCR, run by TCRdb on the 5' RACE reads, gives a single entry per CDR3 protein. The sample yields roughly 470,000 distinct CDR3 sequences, approximately 15% seen once. These data are also associated with another study on yellow fever vaccine responses in identical twins.

Sequencing was done on a sample of CD4+ T cells sorted from blood. Source of these receptors: a young woman in good health. Each CDR3 is given with its conserved first and last residue. The D gene is left open where the match is weak. Rows may omit the clone size; those that give it use once, few, many or a size class.

few	TRBJ1-2	NA	TRBV30	CAWSEGRGAWSYGYTF	TGTGCCTGGAGTGAGGGTCGGGGAGCTTGGAGCTATGGCTACACCTTC
NA	TRBJ1-2	NA	TRBV12-3/TRBV12-4	CASSLEYGHYGYTF	TGTGCCAGCAGTTTAGAATACGGGCACTATGGCTACACCTTC
NA	TRBJ1-5	NA	TRBV5-1	CASRPGNSNQPQHF	TGCGCCAGCAGACCGGGGAATAGCAATCAGCCCCAGCATTTT
many	TRBJ2-2	TRBD2	TRBV9	CASSVLAGDTGELFF	TGTGCCAGCAGCGTACTAGCGGGGGACACCGGGGAGCTGTTTTTT
NA	TRBJ2-7	TRBD2	TRBV2	CASKGTSKTYEQYF	TGTGCCAGCAAAGGGACTAGCAAAACCTACGAGCAGTACTTC
many	TRBJ2-5	TRBD2	TRBV7-2	CASSLLGGREETQYF	TGTGCCAGCAGCCTCCTGGGCGGGAGAGAAGAGACCCAGTACTTC
NA	TRBJ1-5	TRBD1	TRBV5-1	CASSLVGGGPNQPQHF	TGCGCCAGCAGCTTGGTGGGAGGGGGCCCCAATCAGCCCCAGCATTTT
many	TRBJ2-7	TRBD2	TRBV20-1	CSARLREGTYEQYF	TGCAGTGCTAGATTGCGGGAGGGTACCTACGAGCAGTACTTC
many	TRBJ2-2	TRBD2	TRBV9	CASSLGLAGPTGELFF	TGTGCGAGCAGCTTGGGACTAGCGGGTCCCACCGGGGAGCTGTTTTTT
few	TRBJ2-7	TRBD2	TRBV20-1	CSAPWTSAYEQYF	TGCAGTGCTCCCTGGACTAGCGCCTACGAGCAGTACTTC
NA	TRBJ1-1	TRBD1	TRBV11-2	CASSIRTGRGFEAFF	TGTGCCAGCAGCATAAGGACAGGGAGGGGGTTTGAAGCTTTCTTT
NA	TRBJ2-1	TRBD2	TRBV11-1	CASSSGGTTGLAGDYNEQFF	TGTGCCAGCAGCTCAGGCGGGACAACCGGACTAGCGGGGGATTACAATGAGCAGTTCTTC
NA	TRBJ1-1	TRBD1	TRBV7-8	CASSRLGTGALNTEAFF	TGTGCCAGCAGCCGGCTTGGGACAGGAGCTTTGAACACTGAAGCTTTCTTT
NA	TRBJ2-2	TRBD1	TRBV6-2/TRBV6-3	CASRNTGGGTGELFF	TGTGCCAGCAGAAACACAGGGGGCGGGACCGGGGAGCTGTTTTTT
few	TRBJ2-5	NA	TRBV3-1	CASKAVREQETQYF	TGTGCCAGCAAAGCGGTACGTGAACAAGAGACCCAGTACTTC
few	TRBJ2-2	TRBD2	TRBV18	CASSPRLAGTNTGELFF	TGTGCCAGCTCACCGAGACTAGCGGGGACGAACACCGGGGAGCTGTTTTTT
NA	TRBJ1-2	TRBD1	TRBV6-2/TRBV6-3	CASSQGGRLHGYTF	TGTGCCAGCAGCCAGGGGGGACGTCTTCATGGCTACACCTTC
NA	TRBJ2-3	NA	TRBV3-1	CASSQFRLVSDTQYF	TGTGCCAGCAGCCAGTTTCGACTAGTCTCGGATACGCAGTATTTT
NA	TRBJ2-3	NA	TRBV7-9	CASSLLAPRGDTQYF	TGTGCCAGCAGCTTGCTAGCGCCCCGGGGGGATACGCAGTATTTT
few	TRBJ2-7	NA	TRBV10-3	CAISLSGEASYEQYF	TGTGCCATCAGCCTATCGGGGGAGGCTTCCTACGAGCAGTACTTC
NA	TRBJ1-6	NA	TRBV6-1	CASLGWSSYNSPLHF	TGTGCCAGCCTCGGGTGGAGCTCCTATAATTCACCCCTCCACTTT
many	TRBJ2-5	NA	TRBV12-3/TRBV12-4	CASSNRETQYF	TGTGCCAGCAGTAATCGGGAGACCCAGTACTTC
many	TRBJ2-2	NA	TRBV12-3/TRBV12-4	CASSLEWAGELFF	TGTGCCAGCAGTTTAGAGTGGGCCGGGGAGCTGTTTTTT
once	TRBJ2-5	NA	TRBV20-1	CSARGQPITARQTQYF	TGCAGTGCTAGAGGACAGCCAATTACCGCGAGACAGACCCAGTACTTC
NA	TRBJ2-7	TRBD1	TRBV5-1	CASSLGQGSGHEQYF	TGCGCCAGCAGCTTGGGACAGGGGAGTGGGCACGAGCAGTACTTC
NA	TRBJ2-7	NA	TRBV5-1	CASSFRGDTLSYTTYEQYF	TGCGCCAGCAGCTTCAGGGGGGATACCCTTTCGTACACAACCTACGAGCAGTACTTC
few	TRBJ2-1	NA	TRBV19	CASSTIRVLRHNEQFF	TGTGCCAGTAGTACAATAAGGGTTTTACGGCACAATGAGCAGTTCTTC